The sequence of this TCR beta chain was determined in a study of T-cell memory formation after mild COVID-19. For the study at large: TCR clusters were mostly donor specific. Study observations and caveats: Among clones contracting day 15 to 85, CD4/CD8 was balanced, whereas later expanders leaned CD4+. Researchers report contracting CD4+ clones mostly in CM and EM, with CD8+ clones in EMRA. Memory sampled before infection contained some responding clones, suggesting cross-reactive memory joined.

The V and J ends lost 7 bases and 3 bases respectively, with 10 bases between them. The CDR3 sequence is 13 residues long. The germline CDR1 and CDR2 sequences are SNHLY and FYNNEI. TCRdb recomputed calls from the 5' RACE reads with MiXCR, one row per CDR3 protein. The data contain just under 550,000 distinct CDR3 sequences, around 20% of them singletons. A remark on this clonotype: The antigen remains undetermined.

Sequenced: PBMCs or a T cell subset sorted from them (not recorded which). The chain links TRBV2 to TRBJ2-1; no clear D gene. This TCR was sampled from an adult woman who had mild COVID-19 (a few samples of this study predate the infection). Cell type and time point are not known. This chain's CDR3 is CASNTRIYNEQFF. The CDR3 DNA reads as TGTGCCAGCAATACCAGGATCTACAATGAGCAGTTCTTC.